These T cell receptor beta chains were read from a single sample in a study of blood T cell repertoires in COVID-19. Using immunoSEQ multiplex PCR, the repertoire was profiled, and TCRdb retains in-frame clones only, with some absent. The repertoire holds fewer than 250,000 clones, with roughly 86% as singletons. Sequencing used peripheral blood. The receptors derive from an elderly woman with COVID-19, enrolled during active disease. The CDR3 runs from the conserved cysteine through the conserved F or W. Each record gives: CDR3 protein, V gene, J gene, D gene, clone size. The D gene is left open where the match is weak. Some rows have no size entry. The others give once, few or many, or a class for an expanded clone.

CDR3 protein: CASNRDSNSPLHF
V gene: TRBV19
J gene: TRBJ1-6
D gene: TRBD1
clone size: NA

CDR3 protein: CASSLSDGGGRETQYF
V gene: TRBV5-1
J gene: TRBJ2-5
D gene: NA
clone size: NA

CDR3 protein: CASSQTVNTEAFF
V gene: TRBV3-1/TRBV3-2
J gene: TRBJ1-1
D gene: NA
clone size: NA

CDR3 protein: CASSQRGQSYEQYF
V gene: TRBV3-1/TRBV3-2
J gene: TRBJ2-7
D gene: TRBD1
clone size: NA

CDR3 protein: CASSRAGQPSNEQFF
V gene: TRBV6-6
J gene: TRBJ2-1
D gene: TRBD2
clone size: NA

CDR3 protein: CASTPSGGGQGIYEQYF
V gene: TRBV9
J gene: TRBJ2-7
D gene: TRBD1
clone size: NA

CDR3 protein: CASSLPPGTDKHSNQPQHF
V gene: TRBV19
J gene: TRBJ1-5
D gene: TRBD1
clone size: NA

CDR3 protein: CASSVATARVTGELFF
V gene: TRBV9
J gene: TRBJ2-2
D gene: NA
clone size: NA

CDR3 protein: CASNPTGNSPLHF
V gene: TRBV6-6
J gene: TRBJ1-6
D gene: NA
clone size: NA

CDR3 protein: CASSTGQRLYQPQHF
V gene: TRBV19
J gene: TRBJ1-5
D gene: TRBD1
clone size: NA

CDR3 protein: CASRGVGEKLFF
V gene: TRBV2
J gene: TRBJ1-4
D gene: NA
clone size: NA

CDR3 protein: CASSVGGVRGHGYTF
V gene: TRBV9
J gene: TRBJ1-2
D gene: NA
clone size: NA

CDR3 protein: CASSEGQGYTEAFF
V gene: TRBV6-1
J gene: TRBJ1-1
D gene: TRBD1
clone size: NA

CDR3 protein: CASSSGEGLRAFF
V gene: TRBV6-5
J gene: TRBJ1-1
D gene: NA
clone size: NA

CDR3 protein: CASSSGVEFGEQYF
V gene: TRBV19
J gene: TRBJ2-7
D gene: NA
clone size: NA

CDR3 protein: CASSPLAGGITEAFF
V gene: TRBV7-2
J gene: TRBJ1-1
D gene: NA
clone size: NA

CDR3 protein: CAISESVAGMLNF
V gene: TRBV10-3
J gene: TRBJ2-7
D gene: TRBD2
clone size: NA

CDR3 protein: CATSRDQGLQNYGYTF
V gene: TRBV15
J gene: TRBJ1-2
D gene: NA
clone size: NA

CDR3 protein: CASSSDGSVGQPQHF
V gene: TRBV11-2
J gene: TRBJ1-5
D gene: NA
clone size: NA

CDR3 protein: CASVTGPTNYGYTF
V gene: TRBV6-6
J gene: TRBJ1-2
D gene: TRBD1
clone size: few

CDR3 protein: CASSLGGQGANTGELFF
V gene: TRBV5-1
J gene: TRBJ2-2
D gene: TRBD1
clone size: NA

CDR3 protein: CASTPGGRVNTGELFF
V gene: TRBV19
J gene: TRBJ2-2
D gene: TRBD1
clone size: NA

CDR3 protein: CSHYVNTGEQFF
V gene: TRBV29-1
J gene: TRBJ2-1
D gene: NA
clone size: NA

CDR3 protein: CASSQVPGTGNTEAFF
V gene: TRBV4-2
J gene: TRBJ1-1
D gene: TRBD1
clone size: NA

CDR3 protein: CASSNGQLNQPQHF
V gene: TRBV19
J gene: TRBJ1-5
D gene: NA
clone size: NA

CDR3 protein: CASTGTGDGTGELFF
V gene: TRBV5-1
J gene: TRBJ2-2
D gene: TRBD1
clone size: NA

CDR3 protein: CASSLQTGAYNEQFF
V gene: TRBV19
J gene: TRBJ2-1
D gene: TRBD1
clone size: NA

CDR3 protein: CASSFPGKGQGEYGYTF
V gene: TRBV7-9
J gene: TRBJ1-2
D gene: TRBD1
clone size: few

CDR3 protein: CASSPDRESNQPQHF
V gene: TRBV18
J gene: TRBJ1-5
D gene: NA
clone size: NA

CDR3 protein: CTSSQELAGWGDTQYF
V gene: TRBV1
J gene: TRBJ2-3
D gene: NA
clone size: NA

CDR3 protein: CASTLQGAGDTQYF
V gene: TRBV2
J gene: TRBJ2-3
D gene: TRBD1
clone size: few

CDR3 protein: CASSRGTGNINTEAFF
V gene: TRBV7-9
J gene: TRBJ1-1
D gene: TRBD1
clone size: NA

CDR3 protein: CSVEGQGGGYTF
V gene: TRBV29-1
J gene: TRBJ1-2
D gene: TRBD1
clone size: NA

CDR3 protein: CASRSDRSSRVAEAFF
V gene: TRBV2
J gene: TRBJ1-1
D gene: NA
clone size: NA

CDR3 protein: CASSPKGNEQFF
V gene: TRBV18
J gene: TRBJ2-1
D gene: NA
clone size: NA

CDR3 protein: CASKSSSGGAGTETQYF
V gene: TRBV10-2
J gene: TRBJ2-5
D gene: TRBD2
clone size: once